The clone carrying this TCR beta chain was counted between two and nine times. The sample originates from a study of regulatory T cells in long-lasting Graves disease. TCR beta libraries were built with iRepertoire HTBI primers and Arm-PCR of CDR3 regions. In the source study's methods: Identification across samples found some 60 TRBV and 12 to 15 TRBJ segments. Using its own MiXCR run on the multiplex PCR reads, TCRdb lists one record per CDR3 protein. The V and J calls come from TCRdb's annotation, not from the publication. The data show under 400,000 distinct CDR3 sequences, approximately 15% seen once. V was trimmed by 4 bases and J by 5 bases, leaving 18 bases between them. CDR1 and CDR2 (germline): SGHDT, YYEEEE. The CDR3 totals 16 residues. Sample time point: newly diagnosed GD, antithyroid drugs for less than 3 months. The authors made the TCR library using RNA they extracted from PBMCs. A roughly 8.7-milliliter sample of peripheral blood was drawn into EDTA tubes.

This sample was shared with a second study, whose subject was T cells in Graves' hyperthyroidism and ophthalmopathy. That publication notes: Stable hyperthyroidism: no ophthalmopathy progression over 18 months of follow-up. Most clonotypes expanded in thyroid above 0.001 were likewise present in blood.

The specimen comprised peripheral blood mononuclear cells (PBMCs), sampled at new diagnosis, from a patient treated with antithyroid drugs. The receptor comes from a middle-aged man with Graves disease. The V gene is TRBV5-6, the J gene TRBJ2-2; D call uncertain. CDR3: CASSSLVALSTGELFF. The CDR3 DNA sequence: TGTGCCAGCAGCAGCCTAGTTGCCCTTAGTACCGGGGAGCTGTTTTTT.